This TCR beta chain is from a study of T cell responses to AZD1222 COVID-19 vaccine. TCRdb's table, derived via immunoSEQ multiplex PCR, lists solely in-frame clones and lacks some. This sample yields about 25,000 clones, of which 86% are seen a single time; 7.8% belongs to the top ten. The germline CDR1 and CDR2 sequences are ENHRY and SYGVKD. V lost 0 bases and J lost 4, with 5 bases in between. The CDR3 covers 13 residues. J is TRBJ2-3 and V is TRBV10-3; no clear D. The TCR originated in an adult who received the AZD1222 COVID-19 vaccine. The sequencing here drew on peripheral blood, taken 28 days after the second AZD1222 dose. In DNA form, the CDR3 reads TGTGCCATCAGTGAGTCCCGTGCAGATACGCAGTATTTT. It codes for CAISESRADTQYF.